A single sample gave rise to the 18 T cell receptor beta chains below, sequenced in a study of cytomegalovirus exposure and HLA in healthy donors (dated by TCRdb to 2015 to 2018). The library was obtained by the immunoSEQ multiplex PCR assay. A mixture of 60 forward primers for TCR Vbeta segments and 13 reverse primers for TCR Jbeta segments was used in the multiplex PCR. Not all clones reach the TCRdb copy of this immuneACCESS table, which keeps in-frame sequences only. Checked studies attribute under half of the gap to unresolved V genes and leave the rest unexplained. The sample table lists more than 95,000 clones, over 70% of them with a count of one. Roughly 1.3% of the sample comes from the top ten. The material sequenced was PBMCs. The origin of the receptors is a man in his forties in good health and CMV-seronegative.

The CDR3 here is CASSLSTSGRQNEQFF. The DNA of the CDR3 is TGTGCCAGCAGTTTAAGTACTAGCGGGAGGCAGAATGAGCAGTTCTTC. The V call is TRBV28, the J call TRBJ2-1; 12 positions match TRBD2. This CDR3 is built from 16 residues. V was clipped by 2 bases and J by 7 bases; unmatched bases: 6. CDR1 is MDHEN, CDR2 SYDVKM, per germline. The full variable domain, rest sourced from reference TRBV28 and TRBJ2-1, is DVKVTQSSRYLVKRTGEKVFLECVQDMDHENMFWYRQDPGLGLRLIYFSYDVKMKEKGDIPEGYSVSREKKERFSLILESASTNQTSMYLCASSLSTSGRQNEQFFGPGTRLTVL.

The chain recombines TRBV19 with TRBJ2-3; 7 nucleotides line up with TRBD2. This CDR3 is 15 amino acids long. Trimming took 5 bases from V and 1 from J; bases not matched to a gene: 6. The germline CDR1 and CDR2 sequences are LNHDA and SQIVND (reference sequence). CDR3 coding DNA: TGTGCCAGTAGTCTCAGCGGGGCCCGCACAGATACGCAGTATTTT. Protein product: CASSLSGARTDTQYF.

The V gene is TRBV7-9, the J gene TRBJ2-1, with 7 bases that match TRBD1. Looked up from germline, CDR1 is SEHNR and CDR2 is FQNEAQ (reference sequence). The CDR3 runs to 16 residues. Losses at the gene ends were 1 base for V and 5 bases for J; bases not matched to a gene: 8. The CDR3 loop is CASSLVGGSPNNEQFF. The CDR3 DNA sequence: TGTGCCAGCAGCTTAGTAGGGGGCAGCCCTAACAATGAGCAGTTCTTC.

This clone has a handful of counts. V usage is TRBV29-1 and J usage is TRBJ1-2; D is unresolved. The CDR3 covers 11 residues. The V gene lost 3 bases and the J gene lost 8 bases, with 10 bases spanning the gap. Per germline, CDR1 SQVTM and CDR2 ANQGSEA. The CDR3 DNA is TGCAGCGTTGAGGCCGGGAGGGGCTACACCTTC. It yields the protein CSVEAGRGYTF.

The genes are TRBV30 and TRBJ2-3, with TRBD1 matching 7 bases. The CDR3 is made up of 13 amino acids. Germline V CDR1 and CDR2: GTSNPN, SVGIG (reference sequence). V dropped 4 bases and J dropped 4; count of bases not matched to a gene: 5. DNA for the CDR3: TGTGCCTGGAACCGGGACAGAGCAGATACGCAGTATTTT. It encodes CAWNRDRADTQYF. The entire variable domain, with the rest obtained from reference TRBV30 and TRBJ2-3, is as follows: SQTIHQWPATLVQPVGSPLSLECTVEGTSNPNLYWYRQAAGRGLQLLFYSVGIGQISSEVPQNLSASRPQDRQFILSSKKLLLSDSGFYLCAWNRDRADTQYFGPGTRLTVL.

This chain links TRBV5-4 with TRBJ1-4, with 7 bases matching TRBD1. Germline V gene lookup returns CDR1 SGHNT and CDR2 YYREEE (reference sequence). V shed 0 bases, J shed 10 bases, and the junction held 9 bases outside the gene matches. The CDR3 contains 15 residues. The CDR3 DNA is TGTGCCAGCAGCTTGGCCCCGGATCGGACAGGAAAACTGTTTTTT. Its translation: CASSLAPDRTGKLFF.

This clone was picked up a small number of times. V usage is TRBV5-1 and J usage is TRBJ1-1, with TRBD1 identical over 9 bases. The CDR3 has 15 residues. Trimming cost V 4 bases and J 1 base; bases outside gene matches: 5. Germline CDR1 is SGHRS and CDR2 is YFSETQ. The CDR3, as DNA: TGCGCCAGCAGCCTCCGGACAGGGGAGAACACTGAAGCTTTCTTT. This translates into CASSLRTGENTEAFF.

The CDR3 nucleotides are TGTGCCAGCAGCTCGGACAGGGACCGTGGCTACACCTTC. This translates into CASSSDRDRGYTF. V usage is TRBV28 and J usage is TRBJ1-2; 8 bases map to TRBD1. Germline CDR1 MDHEN, CDR2 SYDVKM. The V and J ends lost 6 bases and 7 bases, in that order; junction bases with no gene match: 7. The CDR3 spans 13 residues.

This clone has more than one count but fewer than ten. The chain links TRBV6-6 to TRBJ2-7; 10 bases map to TRBD1. The CDR3 spans 11 residues. CDR1 and CDR2 (germline): MNHNY, SVGAGI (reference sequence). Trimming at V came to 4 bases and at J to 13 bases, leaving 4 bases not matched to a gene. CDR3 bases: TGTGCCAGCAGTTCGGGACAGGGGTTCTACTTC. Translating gives CASSSGQGFYF.

The chain uses TRBV6-1 and TRBJ1-1; the match to TRBD1 covers 7 bases. V shed 5 bases, J shed 5 bases, and the junction held 8 bases outside the gene matches. The V gene's germline CDR1 is MNHNS and CDR2 SASEGT. This CDR3 has 14 amino acids. The CDR3 spells CASSTLQGRTEAFF. In DNA, the CDR3 is TGTGCCAGCAGTACGTTACAGGGGAGGACTGAAGCTTTCTTT.

The rearrangement joins TRBV19 to TRBJ2-1; 8 bases fit TRBD2. The J segment lost 4 bases and the V segment lost 3 bases, leaving 5 bases of the junction unmatched. CDR1 and CDR2 (germline): LNHDA, SQIVND (reference sequence). The CDR3 has 15 residues. CDR3 loop: CASSINGLAYNEQFF. The DNA for the CDR3 is TGTGCCAGTAGTATTAACGGACTAGCTTACAATGAGCAGTTCTTC.

This chain connects TRBV5-4 to TRBJ2-3, with 8 bases matching TRBD1. The V gene end was trimmed by 2 bases and the J gene end by 1 base; junction bases not matched to a gene: 3. The CDR3 is 15 residues long. Germline V gives CDR1 SGHNT, CDR2 YYREEE (reference sequence). The CDR3: CASSLDRGCTDTQYF. The CDR3 bases are TGTGCCAGCAGCTTAGACAGGGGCTGCACAGATACGCAGTATTTT.

J is TRBJ2-7 and V is TRBV7-2, with D unresolved. CDR1 is SGHTA, CDR2 FQGNSA, per germline. This CDR3 comprises 11 residues. V gave up 2 bases and J gave up 4 bases, with 3 bases separating them. The CDR3 DNA follows: TGTGCCAGCAGCTTATATTACGAGCAGTACTTC. Translation gives CASSLYYEQYF.

The chain combines TRBV10-3 with TRBJ2-2, with 7 nucleotides matching TRBD1. The V segment lost 6 bases and the J segment 3 bases; nucleotides outside the gene matches: 13. The CDR3 covers 17 residues. CDR1 and CDR2 (germline): ENHRY, SYGVKD. In DNA form, the CDR3 reads TGTGCCATCAGAGCCTGGACAGGACCCTATGACACCGGGGAGCTGTTTTTT. This translates into CAIRAWTGPYDTGELFF.

Only a few counts were recorded for this clone. V usage is TRBV11-3 and J usage is TRBJ2-3; unclear D gene. V lost 3 bases and J 6 bases, leaving 10 bases between the germline ends. CDR1 and CDR2 (germline): SGHNT, YENEEA. CDR3 length: 13 residues. CDR3 region: CASSLPVRDTQYF. Here the CDR3 DNA reads TGTGCCAGCAGCTTGCCGGTCCGGGATACGCAGTATTTT.

This CDR3 reads CASTDGATNEKLFF. The CDR3 DNA reads TGTGCCAGCACAGACGGTGCAACTAATGAAAAACTGTTTTTT. The chain has TRBV19 and TRBJ1-4; D is ambiguous. Germline assignment: CDR1 LNHDA and CDR2 SQIVND (reference sequence). The CDR3 is 14 amino acids. V lost 9 bases, J lost 0 bases, and 11 bases lay in between.

CDR3 DNA: TGCGCCAGCAGGTGGACTGATCAAGAGACCCAGTACTTC. Its protein is CASRWTDQETQYF. The V and J genes are TRBV5-1 and TRBJ2-5; possibly TRBD2 for D (5 bases). CDR3 size: 13 residues. Trimming removed 5 bases from V and 2 bases from J, with 10 bases in between. Germline lookup yields CDR1 SGHRS and CDR2 YFSETQ.

The chain combines TRBV13 with TRBJ1-6; 10 bases map to TRBD1. J lost 0 bases, V lost 0 bases, and 5 bases had no gene match. CDR1 PRHDT and CDR2 FYEKMQ come from the germline V gene (reference sequence). The CDR3 consists of 19 residues. The CDR3 region is CASSLGGQGLSSYNSPLHF. The DNA of the CDR3 is TGTGCCAGCAGCTTAGGGGGACAGGGGTTAAGCTCCTATAATTCACCCCTCCACTTT.